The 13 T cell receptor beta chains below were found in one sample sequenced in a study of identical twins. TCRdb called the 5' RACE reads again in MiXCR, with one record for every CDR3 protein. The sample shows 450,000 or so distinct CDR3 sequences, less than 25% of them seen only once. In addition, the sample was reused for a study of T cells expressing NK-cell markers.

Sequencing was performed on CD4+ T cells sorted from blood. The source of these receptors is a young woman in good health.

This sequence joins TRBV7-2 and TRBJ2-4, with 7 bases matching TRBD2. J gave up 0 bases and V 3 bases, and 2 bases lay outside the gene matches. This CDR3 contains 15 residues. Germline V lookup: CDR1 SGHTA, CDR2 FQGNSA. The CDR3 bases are TGTGCCAGCAGCTTGGGGGGGATAGCCAAAAACATTCAGTACTTC. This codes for CASSLGGIAKNIQYF.

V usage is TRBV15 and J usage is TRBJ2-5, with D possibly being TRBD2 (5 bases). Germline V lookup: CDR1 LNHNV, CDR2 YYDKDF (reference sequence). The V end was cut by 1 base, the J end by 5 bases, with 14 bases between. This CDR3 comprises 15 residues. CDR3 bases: TGTGCCACCAGCAGAGTAGGGAAAACGGGGGAGACCCAGTACTTC. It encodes CATSRVGKTGETQYF.

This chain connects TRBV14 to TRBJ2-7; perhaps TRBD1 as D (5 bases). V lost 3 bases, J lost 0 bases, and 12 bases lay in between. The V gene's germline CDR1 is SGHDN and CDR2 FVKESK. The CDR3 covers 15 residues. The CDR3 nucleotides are TGTGCCAGCAGCCACTGGGGCGTCAGCTCCTACGAGCAGTACTTC. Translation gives CASSHWGVSSYEQYF.

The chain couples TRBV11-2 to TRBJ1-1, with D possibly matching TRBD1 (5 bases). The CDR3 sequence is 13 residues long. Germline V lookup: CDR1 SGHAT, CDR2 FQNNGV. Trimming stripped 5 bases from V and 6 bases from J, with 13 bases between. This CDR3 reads CASSLPAGAEAFF. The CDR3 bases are TGTGCCAGCAGCCTTCCTGCGGGGGCTGAAGCTTTCTTT.

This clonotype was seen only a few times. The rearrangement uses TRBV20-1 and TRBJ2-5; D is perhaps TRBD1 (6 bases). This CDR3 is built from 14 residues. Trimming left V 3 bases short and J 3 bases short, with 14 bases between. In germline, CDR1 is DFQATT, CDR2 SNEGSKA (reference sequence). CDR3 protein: CSARVVGAKETQYF. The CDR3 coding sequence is TGCAGTGCTAGGGTTGTGGGGGCGAAAGAGACCCAGTACTTC.

CDR3 sequence (DNA): TGTGCCAGCGGAGTAGAAGGGAACACCGGGGAGCTGTTTTTT. This encodes CASGVEGNTGELFF. The chain links TRBV2 to TRBJ2-2; D remains ambiguous. V was shortened by 8 bases and J by 1 base, with 11 bases between the two germline ends. CDR3 length: 14 residues. Germline CDR1 is SNHLY and CDR2 is FYNNEI.

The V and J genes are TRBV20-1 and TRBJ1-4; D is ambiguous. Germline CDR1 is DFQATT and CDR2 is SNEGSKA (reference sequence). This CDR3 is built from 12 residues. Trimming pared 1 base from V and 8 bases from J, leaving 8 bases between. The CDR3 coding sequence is TGCAGTGCTAGAGCGTTTAGGGAAAAACTGTTTTTT. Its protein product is CSARAFREKLFF.

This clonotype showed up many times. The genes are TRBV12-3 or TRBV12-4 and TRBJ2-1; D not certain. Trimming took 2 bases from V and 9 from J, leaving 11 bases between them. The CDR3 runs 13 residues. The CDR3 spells CASSLRVGGEQFF. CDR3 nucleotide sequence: TGTGCCAGCAGTTTACGGGTCGGCGGTGAGCAGTTCTTC.

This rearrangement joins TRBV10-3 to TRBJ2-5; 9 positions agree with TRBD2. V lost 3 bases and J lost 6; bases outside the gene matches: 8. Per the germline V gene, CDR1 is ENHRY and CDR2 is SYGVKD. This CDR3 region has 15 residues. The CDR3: CAISDPTGTSQTQYF. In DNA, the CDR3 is TGTGCCATCAGTGACCCTACCGGGACTAGCCAGACCCAGTACTTC.

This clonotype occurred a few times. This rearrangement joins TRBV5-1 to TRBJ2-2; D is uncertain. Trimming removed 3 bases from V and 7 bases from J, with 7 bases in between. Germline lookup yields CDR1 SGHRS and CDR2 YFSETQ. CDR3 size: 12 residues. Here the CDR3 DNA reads TGCGCCAGCAGCTCTACGGGCGGGGAGCTGTTTTTT. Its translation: CASSSTGGELFF.

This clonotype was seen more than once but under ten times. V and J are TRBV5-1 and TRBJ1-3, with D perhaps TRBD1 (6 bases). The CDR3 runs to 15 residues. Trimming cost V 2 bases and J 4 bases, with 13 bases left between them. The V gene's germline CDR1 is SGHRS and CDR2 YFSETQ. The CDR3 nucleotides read TGCGCCAGCAGCTTTACTTCGGACAGCGGAAACACCATATATTTT. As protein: CASSFTSDSGNTIYF.

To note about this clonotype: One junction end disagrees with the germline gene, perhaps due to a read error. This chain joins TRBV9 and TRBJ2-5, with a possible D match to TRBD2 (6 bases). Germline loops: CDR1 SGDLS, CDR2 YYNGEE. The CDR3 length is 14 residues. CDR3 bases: TGTGCCAGCAGCGTCGGGGACTTACAAGAGACGCAGTACTTC. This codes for CASSVGDLQETQYF.

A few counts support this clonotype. DNA of the CDR3: TGTGCCACCAGTGAGGGACTTCTCCCACCTCACAATGAGCAGTTCTTC. Protein product: CATSEGLLPPHNEQFF. The chain couples TRBV24-1 to TRBJ2-1, with D perhaps matching TRBD2 (6 bases). The CDR3 length is 16 residues. V shed 4 bases and J shed 5 bases, with 17 bases lying between them. Germline CDR1 reads KGHDR; CDR2 reads SFDVKD.